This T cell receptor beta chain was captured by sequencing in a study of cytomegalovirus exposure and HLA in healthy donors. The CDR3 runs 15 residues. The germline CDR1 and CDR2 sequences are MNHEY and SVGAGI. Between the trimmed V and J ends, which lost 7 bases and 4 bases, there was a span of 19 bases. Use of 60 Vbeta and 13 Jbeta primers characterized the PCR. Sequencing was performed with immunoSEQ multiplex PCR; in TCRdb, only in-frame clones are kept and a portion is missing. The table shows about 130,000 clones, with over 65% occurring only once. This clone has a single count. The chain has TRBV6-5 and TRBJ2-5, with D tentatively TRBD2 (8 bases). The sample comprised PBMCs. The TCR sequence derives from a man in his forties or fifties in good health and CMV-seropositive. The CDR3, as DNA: TGTGCCAGCACAAGACAGGGACTAGGGGGAGAGACCCAGTACTTC. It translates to CASTRQGLGGETQYF.